One and the same sample provided the 17 T cell receptor beta chains below, sequenced in a study of sequential checkpoint blockade in melanoma. Indicated treatment: randomized to nivolumab then ipilimumab (arm A) or the reverse (arm B). Profiling relied on immunoSEQ multiplex PCR, and the TCRdb table lists in-frame clones only, not all of them. The profile covers tens of thousands of clones, with over 75% appearing a single time and 25% to 35% taken by the ten largest. Here the sequenced sample was CD8+ T cells sorted from blood (inferred from file names), taken from a patient given nivolumab and ipilimumab in sequence. The receptor source for this set is a human donor with melanoma.

This clone was seen once. The gene calls are TRBV10-2 and TRBJ2-5; TRBD2 might be the D (5 bases). The last part of the DNA fits TRBJ2-7 better; the J call may be wrong. This CDR3 has 15 amino acids. Germline assignment: CDR1 WSHSY and CDR2 SAAADI. In DNA, the CDR3 is TGCGCCAGCAGTGGTCCGACTACCTTAACCTACGAGCAGTACTTC. Protein sequence: CASSGPTTLTYEQYF.

CDR3 sequence: CASSLARAGRNGYTF. Written as DNA, the CDR3 is TGTGCCAGCAGCTTAGCGAGGGCAGGGAGGAATGGCTACACCTTC. V gene TRBV7-9 combines with J gene TRBJ1-2; D is perhaps TRBD1 (5 bases). CDR1 is SEHNR and CDR2 is FQNEAQ in the germline V gene (reference sequence). The V gene lost 0 bases and the J gene lost 6 bases, with 14 bases spanning the gap. The CDR3 has 15 residues.

V usage is TRBV7-9 and J usage is TRBJ2-5; weak D call: TRBD1 (6 bases). The CDR3 has 15 residues. CDR1 and CDR2 from the germline V gene are SEHNR and FQNEAQ (reference sequence). V was pared by 2 bases and J by 5 bases, with 15 bases between. CDR3 nucleotide sequence: TGTGCCAGCAGCTTACCGAACAGGGTTAAGGAGACCCAGTACTTC. Residues: CASSLPNRVKETQYF.

The V and J genes are TRBV2 and TRBJ1-1; D unresolved. Germline CDR1 and CDR2: SNHLY and FYNNEI. Between the trimmed V and J ends, which lost 6 bases and 1 base, there was a span of 6 bases. The CDR3 has 12 residues. The CDR3 reads CASSPWNTEAFF. The DNA for the CDR3 is TGTGCCAGCAGCCCTTGGAACACTGAAGCTTTCTTT. Variable domain in full (rest from reference TRBV2 and TRBJ1-1): EPEVTQTPSHQVTQMGQEVILRCVPISNHLYFYWYRQILGQKVEFLVSFYNNEISEKSEIFDDQFSVERPDGSNFTLKIRSTKLEDSAMYFCASSPWNTEAFFGQGTRLTVV.

This chain links TRBV2 with TRBJ2-7; 8 nucleotides line up with TRBD1. This CDR3 comprises 12 residues. Germline V gene lookup returns CDR1 SNHLY and CDR2 FYNNEI. Trimming cost V 6 bases and J 6 bases; bases outside gene matches: 4. This CDR3 is CASRVGQAEQYF. Written as DNA, the CDR3 is TGTGCCAGCAGAGTGGGACAGGCCGAGCAGTACTTC.

The genes are TRBV4-3 and TRBJ2-7, with 9 bases lining up with TRBD2. Germline CDR1 reads LGHNA; CDR2 reads YSLEER. CDR3 length: 15 residues. Trimming removed 2 bases from V and 3 bases from J; junction bases left unmatched: 5. The CDR3 protein is CASSQIAGVGYEQYF. The CDR3 DNA sequence: TGCGCCAGCAGCCAAATAGCGGGAGTCGGCTACGAGCAGTACTTC.

The chain joins TRBV4-1 to TRBJ2-7, with D perhaps matching TRBD1 (5 bases). The CDR3 extends over 14 amino acids. Trimming removed 3 bases from V and 0 bases from J, with 9 bases in between. Germline V lookup: CDR1 MGHRA, CDR2 YSYEKL. CDR3 bases: TGCGCCAGCAGCCAGTGGACACACTCCTACGAGCAGTACTTC. Amino acids: CASSQWTHSYEQYF.

The V and J genes are TRBV9 and TRBJ1-1; TRBD1 might be the D (5 bases). The CDR3 extends over 15 amino acids. Trimming removed 0 bases at V and 5 bases at J, with 14 bases between. Germline CDR1 is SGDLS and CDR2 is YYNGEE. DNA for the CDR3: TGTGCCAGCAGCGTAGGTCCGGGGGGGAATACTGAAGCTTTCTTT. Its protein is CASSVGPGGNTEAFF.

The chain combines TRBV28 with TRBJ2-7, with D unresolved. Germline V lookup: CDR1 MDHEN, CDR2 SYDVKM. The CDR3 extends over 13 amino acids. Trimming removed 3 bases from V and 6 bases from J, with 12 bases in between. The CDR3 loop is CASSLGRSGEQYF. In nucleotides, the CDR3 is TGTGCCAGCAGTTTGGGTCGGTCGGGCGAGCAGTACTTC.

This chain links TRBV7-8 with TRBJ1-2; a possible D gene is TRBD1 (5 bases). CDR1 is SGHVS and CDR2 is FQNEAQ in the germline V gene. CDR3 length: 14 residues. V was shortened by 4 bases and J by 4 bases, with 13 bases between the two germline ends. This chain's CDR3 is CASSSFHGGYGYTF. For the CDR3, the DNA is TGTGCCAGCAGCTCCTTTCACGGGGGCTATGGCTACACCTTC. Full variable domain (outside the CDR3, taken from reference TRBV7-8 and TRBJ1-2): GAGVSQSPRYKVAKRGQDVALRCDPISGHVSLFWYQQALGQGPEFLTYFQNEAQLDKSGLPSDRFFAERPEGSVSTLKIQRTQQEDSAVYLCASSSFHGGYGYTFGSGTRLTVV.

The J gene is TRBJ1-6, the V gene TRBV4-3; a possible D gene is TRBD1 (6 bases). CDR1 and CDR2 (germline): LGHNA, YSLEER. The CDR3 covers 17 residues. Trimming removed 3 bases at V and 4 bases at J, with 16 bases between. The CDR3 DNA reads as TGCGCCAGCAGCCAGAGGGGGACGGACCTTTATAATTCACCCCTCCACTTT. Translating gives CASSQRGTDLYNSPLHF.

V gene TRBV27 combines with J gene TRBJ1-5; no clear D. Trimming took 5 bases from V and 2 from J, leaving 13 bases between them. Germline V CDR1 and CDR2: MNHEY, SMNVEV (reference sequence). The CDR3 consists of 15 residues. The CDR3 spells CASSPGVVGNQPQHF. CDR3 nucleotide sequence: TGTGCCAGCAGTCCCGGTGTGGTAGGCAATCAGCCCCAGCATTTT.

This chain links TRBV6-1 with TRBJ2-1; maybe TRBD2 (5 bases). Trimming removed 5 bases at V and 6 bases at J, with 11 bases between. CDR3 length: 13 residues. Per germline, CDR1 MNHNS and CDR2 SASEGT. CDR3 region: CASSSSSPNEQFF. Here the CDR3 DNA reads TGTGCCAGCAGTAGCTCTAGCCCCAATGAGCAGTTCTTC.

The rearrangement joins TRBV7-2 to TRBJ2-7, with D unresolved. V dropped 1 base and J dropped 3 bases, with 7 bases sitting between them. The CDR3 extends over 13 amino acids. Germline lookup yields CDR1 SGHTA and CDR2 FQGNSA. The CDR3 spells CASSLERVYEQYF. CDR3 DNA: TGTGCCAGCAGCTTAGAACGGGTCTACGAGCAGTACTTC.

In its sample, this clone was seen once. CDR3 sequence: CASSLGGDGYTF. In nucleotides, the CDR3 is TGTGCCAGCAGCCTAGGAGGGGACGGCTACACCTTC. The chain uses TRBV14 and TRBJ1-2; a weak D match, TRBD1 (5 bases). Trimming took 4 bases from V and 8 from J, leaving 11 bases between them. Germline V gene sequence: CDR1 SGHDN, CDR2 FVKESK. The CDR3 is 12 amino acids.

This clone was recorded once. The V gene is TRBV13, the J gene TRBJ2-3; 11 bases fit TRBD2. Germline lookup yields CDR1 PRHDT and CDR2 FYEKMQ (reference sequence). Losses at the gene ends were 5 bases for V and 2 bases for J; bases not matched to a gene: 6. The CDR3 spans 16 residues. Written as DNA, the CDR3 is TGTGCCAGCAGCGCCCGACTAGCGGGGCTCACAGATACGCAGTATTTT. Protein: CASSARLAGLTDTQYF.

The genes are TRBV18 and TRBJ2-7, with D tentatively TRBD1 (7 bases). The CDR3 contains 17 residues. Trimming left V 1 base short and J 4 bases short, with 20 bases between. The germline V gene encodes CDR1 KGHSH and CDR2 LQKENI. The CDR3 loop is CASSPLIRNRGLYEQYF. DNA for the CDR3: TGTGCCAGCTCACCACTCATTAGAAACAGGGGACTTTACGAGCAGTACTTC.